The 20 T cell receptor beta chains given below trace back to one sample, sequenced in a study of T cell repertoires in cytomegalovirus infection. Each CDR3 protein gets one entry after TCRdb re-called the reads with MiXCR. The table lists about 250,000 distinct CDR3 sequences, 17% of them singletons. The sample was CD8+ T cells from PBMCs. These receptors were taken from a human donor in good health (CMV status not recorded). Some clones in this sample may be carry-over from other donors' samples.

This clonotype was seen only once. V is TRBV5-1 and J is TRBJ1-1; TRBD1 is a possible D gene (6 bases). The CDR3 totals 15 residues. Deletions cut 2 bases from V and 0 bases from J, with 11 bases between. The germline gives CDR1 SGHRS, CDR2 YFSETQ. CDR3 sequence: CASSLAGVMNTEAFF. CDR3 nucleotides: TGCGCCAGCAGCTTAGCAGGGGTCATGAACACTGAAGCTTTCTTT.

This clonotype was seen at least ten times. The chain uses TRBV7-6 and TRBJ1-1; the D is unclear. Per the germline V gene, CDR1 is SGHVS and CDR2 is FNYEAQ. The CDR3 is made up of 19 amino acids. The germline V and J ends were trimmed by 1 base and 0 bases, with 21 bases remaining between them. The CDR3 sequence is CASSLGFTRMDALNTEAFF. CDR3 DNA sequence: TGTGCCAGCAGCTTAGGATTCACTCGGATGGACGCATTGAACACTGAAGCTTTCTTT.

J is TRBJ2-7 and V is TRBV5-8; D may be TRBD2 (7 bases). From germline, CDR1 is SGHTS and CDR2 YDEGEE. Trimming removed 0 bases from V and 7 bases from J, with 14 bases in between. The CDR3 covers 14 residues. In nucleotides, the CDR3 is TGTGCCAGCAGCTTGGCTCGGGGGGCGAGGGAGCAGTACTTC. Amino acids: CASSLARGAREQYF.

The chain has TRBV12-3 or TRBV12-4 and TRBJ2-1; D is unresolved. The CDR3 runs 13 residues. Trimming took 8 bases from V and 7 from J, leaving 15 bases between them. This CDR3 reads CASHPDARNEQFF. DNA of the CDR3: TGTGCCAGCCACCCCGACGCACGGAATGAGCAGTTCTTC.

The rearrangement joins TRBV20-1 to TRBJ1-1; no clear D. The CDR3 consists of 14 residues. CDR1 is DFQATT and CDR2 is SNEGSKA in the germline V gene (reference sequence). V lost 0 bases and J 5 bases, leaving 13 bases between the germline ends. CDR3 sequence: CSARDPGMVTEAFF. The CDR3 DNA is TGCAGTGCTAGAGATCCGGGGATGGTGACTGAAGCTTTCTTT.

This clonotype was seen more than once but under ten times. One junction end does not reproduce the germline sequence, and a read error may be involved. The chain carries TRBV7-9 and TRBJ2-4, with 8 bases that match TRBD1. This CDR3 is built from 13 residues. CDR1 is SEHNR and CDR2 is FQNEAQ in the germline V gene (reference sequence). The CDR3 DNA follows: TGTGCCAGCAGCTTTGGGGACGGACAGGGAGCCCTTTTC. Its translation: CASSFGDGQGALF.

The chain combines TRBV24-1 with TRBJ2-1; 10 nucleotides match TRBD2. The CDR3 consists of 13 residues. The J segment lost 10 bases and the V segment lost 4 bases, leaving 3 bases of the junction unmatched. Germline CDR1 KGHDR, CDR2 SFDVKD. The CDR3 spells CATSDLAGEEQFF. The DNA of the CDR3 is TGTGCCACCAGTGACCTAGCGGGGGAGGAGCAGTTCTTC.

Many counts were recorded for this clonotype. V and J are TRBV12-3 or TRBV12-4 and TRBJ1-1; D not resolved. Trimming stripped 2 bases from V and 2 bases from J, with 9 bases between. This CDR3 contains 14 residues. The CDR3 region has the DNA TGTGCCAGCAGTTTACCCCAGCTCAACACTGAAGCTTTCTTT. It specifies CASSLPQLNTEAFF.

CDR3 region: CASSLRDSPESHTDTQYF. The CDR3 DNA sequence: TGTGCCAGCAGTTTAAGGGACAGCCCAGAATCTCACACAGATACGCAGTATTTT. The rearrangement links TRBV27 to TRBJ2-3; TRBD1 matches 7 bases. In germline, CDR1 is MNHEY, CDR2 SMNVEV (reference sequence). The CDR3 extends over 18 amino acids. Losses at the gene ends were 2 bases for V and 2 bases for J; bases not matched to a gene: 13.

Judged by abundance, this clonotype is medium-sized. This chain's CDR3 is CASVGGNSYEQYF. In nucleotides, the CDR3 is TGTGCCAGCGTGGGCGGCAACTCCTACGAGCAGTACTTC. The V gene is TRBV6-6, the J gene TRBJ2-7; D is unclear. Per germline, CDR1 MNHNY and CDR2 SVGAGI (reference sequence). V dropped 8 bases and J dropped 0 bases, with 11 bases sitting between them. The CDR3 is 13 amino acids.

This clonotype was counted a single time. This sequence joins TRBV29-1 and TRBJ2-1; 15 bases align to TRBD2. Germline assignment: CDR1 SQVTM and CDR2 ANQGSEA. The junction had 20 bases not matched to a gene; V was cut back by 7 bases and J by 4 bases. The CDR3 has 20 residues. Here the CDR3 DNA reads TGCAGCGCCCGGGGACTAGCGGGGGGCACCTCTGCCCCTAATTACAATGAGCAGTTCTTC. Encoded protein: CSARGLAGGTSAPNYNEQFF.

The chain's CDR3 is CASSQWTGETPWGTQYF. Here the CDR3 DNA reads TGTGCCAGCAGTCAATGGACAGGGGAAACACCTTGGGGTACGCAGTATTTT. This rearrangement joins TRBV28 to TRBJ2-3; 9 positions agree with TRBD1. The junction had 17 bases not matched to a gene; V was cut back by 5 bases and J by 8 bases. The germline V gene encodes CDR1 MDHEN and CDR2 SYDVKM. This CDR3 has 17 amino acids.

This clonotype was counted only a few times. The rearrangement uses TRBV12-5 and TRBJ2-3; 12 bases match TRBD1. The CDR3 covers 14 residues. The germline CDR1 and CDR2 sequences are LGHNT and FRNRAP. For the CDR3, the DNA is TGTGCAGGCGGGACAGGGGGCCTGACAGATACGCAGTATTTT. Amino acid sequence: CAGGTGGLTDTQYF.

This clonotype was seen a few times. The chain uses TRBV19 and TRBJ1-5; 7 nucleotides match TRBD1. The CDR3 has 15 residues. Per the germline V gene, CDR1 is LNHDA and CDR2 is SQIVND (reference sequence). The trim removed 5 bases at V and 3 bases at J, leaving 7 bases unmatched. This CDR3 reads CASSAPDRYNQPQHF. CDR3 nucleotides: TGTGCCAGTAGTGCCCCGGACAGGTACAATCAGCCCCAGCATTTT. Using reference TRBV19 and TRBJ1-5 for the parts outside the CDR3, the full variable domain is DGGITQSPKYLFRKEGQNVTLSCEQNLNHDAMYWYRQDPGQGLRLIYYSQIVNDFQKGDIAEGYSVSREKKESFPLTVTSAQKNPTAFYLCASSAPDRYNQPQHFGDGTRLSIL.

In this sample, this clonotype turned up many times. CDR3 loop: CASGTGDEQYF. CDR3 in DNA: TGTGCCAGCGGAACAGGGGACGAGCAGTACTTC. V usage is TRBV7-6 and J usage is TRBJ2-7, with TRBD1 matching over 7 bases. V lost 8 bases, J lost 5 bases, and 3 bases stayed unmatched. This CDR3 spans 11 amino acids. Per germline, CDR1 SGHVS and CDR2 FNYEAQ.

The chain carries TRBV5-6 and TRBJ2-4; D is possibly TRBD1 or TRBD2 (5 bases each). The CDR3 is made up of 14 amino acids. Trimming removed 3 bases at V and 3 bases at J, with 10 bases between. CDR1 SGHDT and CDR2 YYEEEE come from the germline V gene. Written as DNA, the CDR3 is TGTGCCAGCAGCTCCGGGACCTTCAAAAACATTCAGTACTTC. Translating it yields CASSSGTFKNIQYF.

The V call is TRBV12-3 or TRBV12-4, the J call TRBJ2-7; 12 bases fit TRBD2. V lost 3 bases, J lost 4 bases, and 4 bases stayed unmatched. The CDR3 loop spans 15 amino acids. This CDR3 reads CASSLGTSGGYEQYF. CDR3 bases: TGTGCCAGCAGTTTGGGTACTAGCGGGGGGTACGAGCAGTACTTC.

This clonotype was seen repeatedly, ten times or more. The chain couples TRBV28 to TRBJ2-5, with D perhaps TRBD1 (5 bases). The CDR3 is made up of 16 amino acids. V lost 1 base, J lost 5 bases, and 17 bases lay in between. Germline V CDR1 and CDR2: MDHEN, SYDVKM. The CDR3 region is CASSLYGQGRSETQYF. The CDR3 bases are TGTGCCAGCAGTTTATATGGGCAGGGAAGGTCGGAGACCCAGTACTTC.

This clonotype showed up just a few times. The V gene is TRBV19, the J gene TRBJ2-7; 11 bases fit TRBD2. Germline values: CDR1 LNHDA, CDR2 SQIVND (reference sequence). The CDR3 length is 16 residues. V lost 6 bases to trimming and J lost 2 bases; unmatched junction nucleotides: 9. The CDR3 is CASRQTPSGGTYEQYF. CDR3 in DNA: TGTGCCAGTAGACAAACACCTAGCGGGGGGACCTACGAGCAGTACTTC.

V and J are TRBV7-3 and TRBJ2-3; TRBD2 agrees at 8 bases. Trimming cost V 5 bases and J 1 base; bases outside gene matches: 2. The CDR3 runs 14 residues. From germline, CDR1 is SGHTA and CDR2 FQGTGA. CDR3 DNA: TGTGCCAGCAGCCGGGGGGGTGGCACAGATACGCAGTATTTT. Its protein product is CASSRGGGTDTQYF.